These 26 T cell receptor beta chains share one sample of origin, sequenced in a study of stem cell transplantation in POMP-related autoinflammatory disease. Sequencing used immunoSEQ multiplex PCR; TCRdb keeps in-frame clones, though not all of them. Of 25,000 to 30,000 clones listed, approximately 78% were seen once; the top ten hold approximately 2.4%. Sample: CD4+ T cells from PBMCs, taken before stem cell transplantation. These receptor sequences come from a human donor with POMP-related autoinflammation and immune dysregulation (PRAID).

This clone is a singleton in its sample. The gene calls are TRBV7-9 and TRBJ2-7; a possible D gene is TRBD2 (6 bases). Germline loops: CDR1 SEHNR, CDR2 FQNEAQ (reference sequence). Deletions cut 5 bases from V and 5 bases from J, with 22 bases between. The CDR3 extends over 16 amino acids. The CDR3 loop reads CASSGGTGGPRDEQYF. The CDR3 DNA sequence: TGTGCCAGCAGCGGGGGTACTGGAGGGCCTAGGGACGAGCAGTACTTC.

The V and J genes are TRBV5-1 and TRBJ2-5; D is undetermined. The CDR3 contains 12 residues. Germline V gene data show CDR1 as SGHRS and CDR2 as YFSETQ. Trimming cost V 4 bases and J 0 bases, with 4 bases left between them. The CDR3 region is CASSRDQETQYF. The CDR3 nucleotides read TGCGCCAGCAGCCGGGACCAAGAGACCCAGTACTTC. The complete variable domain, with remaining parts taken from reference TRBV5-1 and TRBJ2-5, reads KAGVTQTPRYLIKTRGQQVTLSCSPISGHRSVSWYQQTPGQGLQFLFEYFSETQRNKGNFPGRFSGRQFSNSRSEMNVSTLELGDSALYLCASSRDQETQYFGPGTRLLVL.

The chain couples TRBV5-1 to TRBJ1-3; 7 positions match TRBD1. The germline gives CDR1 SGHRS, CDR2 YFSETQ. J gave up 1 base and V 4 bases, and 8 bases lay outside the gene matches. The CDR3 length is 16 residues. This chain's CDR3 is CASSTGQALSGNTIYF. CDR3 in DNA: TGCGCCAGCAGCACCGGACAGGCGCTATCTGGAAACACCATATATTTT.

The chain combines TRBV18 with TRBJ1-1; D remains ambiguous. Germline assignment: CDR1 KGHSH and CDR2 LQKENI. This CDR3 spans 13 amino acids. The V end was cut by 3 bases, the J end by 1 base, with 6 bases between. As DNA, the CDR3 is TGTGCCAGCTCACCGCAAGAGAACACTGAAGCTTTCTTT. It encodes CASSPQENTEAFF.

This clone occurred a few times. This sequence joins TRBV5-1 and TRBJ1-3; D ambiguous. CDR3 length: 15 residues. Per germline, CDR1 SGHRS and CDR2 YFSETQ. Trimming cost V 2 bases and J 0 bases, with 9 bases left between them. CDR3 region: CASSFDLYSGNTIYF. The DNA for the CDR3 is TGCGCCAGCAGCTTTGACCTCTACTCTGGAAACACCATATATTTT.

This clone showed up just once. CDR3 DNA: TGTGCCAGCAACCGAGGGGGGCAACCCTACGAGCAGTACTTC. Protein sequence: CASNRGGQPYEQYF. This chain connects TRBV5-5 to TRBJ2-7; either TRBD1 or TRBD2 may fit D (6 bases each). The V gene lost 6 bases and the J gene lost 2 bases, with 15 bases spanning the gap. This CDR3 is 14 amino acids long. Germline V gene data show CDR1 as SGHKS and CDR2 as YYEKEE (reference sequence). The full variable domain, completed using reference TRBV5-5 and TRBJ2-7, is DAGVTQSPTHLIKTRGQQVTLRCSPISGHKSVSWYQQVLGQGPQFIFQYYEKEERGRGNFPDRFSARQFPNYSSELNVNALLLGDSALYLCASNRGGQPYEQYFGPGTRLTVT.

V is TRBV11-3 and J is TRBJ2-1, with unresolved D. Germline V lookup: CDR1 SGHNT, CDR2 YENEEA. Trimming stripped 1 base from V and 10 bases from J, with 11 bases between. The length of the CDR3 is 13 residues. The CDR3: CASSLARTREQFF. The CDR3 nucleotides read TGTGCCAGCAGCTTAGCCAGGACGAGGGAGCAGTTCTTC.

The chain links TRBV6-5 to TRBJ2-3; D not resolved. The V gene lost 8 bases and the J gene lost 4 bases, with 16 bases spanning the gap. This CDR3 region has 14 residues. Germline V gene lookup returns CDR1 MNHEY and CDR2 SVGAGI. CDR3 amino acids: CASSPPRAADTQYF. The CDR3, as DNA: TGTGCCAGCTCTCCCCCGCGAGCAGCAGATACGCAGTATTTT.

The chain employs TRBV19 and TRBJ2-3; D could derive from TRBD1 or TRBD2 (6 bases each). V lost 5 bases, J lost 6 bases, and 18 bases lay in between. The V gene's germline CDR1 is LNHDA and CDR2 SQIVND (reference sequence). This CDR3 region has 15 residues. CDR3 bases: TGTGCCAGTAGTGCCTGGGGGGCCGGGGTCGATACGCAGTATTTT. Translated, it gives CASSAWGAGVDTQYF.

The rearrangement uses TRBV5-1 and TRBJ1-4, with 8 bases aligning to TRBD1. After removal of 5 bases from V and 7 bases from J, the junction contained 4 bases not matched to a gene. The CDR3 is 13 residues long. CDR1 and CDR2 from the germline V gene are SGHRS and YFSETQ. The DNA for the CDR3 is TGCGCCAGCAGGGCCGGGACAGGTGAAAAACTGTTTTTT. Its protein is CASRAGTGEKLFF.

This chain connects TRBV9 to TRBJ2-5, with 7 bases aligning to TRBD2. CDR3 length equals 15 residues. The V gene's germline CDR1 is SGDLS and CDR2 YYNGEE. Unmatched junction bases numbered 4, after V lost 2 bases and J lost 0 bases. CDR3 nucleotide sequence: TGTGCCAGCAGCGTCGGGCGGGGGAACCAAGAGACCCAGTACTTC. Protein sequence: CASSVGRGNQETQYF.

The rearrangement joins TRBV7-2 to TRBJ2-5; D remains ambiguous. Deletions cut 0 bases from V and 5 bases from J, with 7 bases between. Germline V CDR1 and CDR2: SGHTA, FQGNSA. The CDR3 is 13 amino acids. CDR3 bases: TGTGCCAGCAGCTTAGCGAGGTTGGAGACCCAGTACTTC. This codes for CASSLARLETQYF.

The rearrangement links TRBV28 to TRBJ2-3; TRBD2 is a possible D gene (5 bases). Germline V gene sequence: CDR1 MDHEN, CDR2 SYDVKM. Between the trimmed V and J ends, which lost 9 bases and 2 bases, there was a span of 9 bases. There are 12 residues in the CDR3. For the CDR3, the DNA is TGTGCCAGTAGGAGGCCCACAGATACGCAGTATTTT. Translated: CASRRPTDTQYF.

The chain has TRBV2 and TRBJ2-1, with D possibly matching TRBD2 (5 bases). CDR3 length: 17 residues. Trimming cost V 8 bases and J 7 bases, with 27 bases left between them. Germline V gene sequence: CDR1 SNHLY, CDR2 FYNNEI. In DNA, the CDR3 is TGTGCCAGCGACTACCCGCCACTCGGAGAAGGTGGGAATGAGCAGTTCTTC. Its protein is CASDYPPLGEGGNEQFF. Combining the CDR3 with reference TRBV2 and TRBJ2-1 gives the whole variable domain EPEVTQTPSHQVTQMGQEVILRCVPISNHLYFYWYRQILGQKVEFLVSFYNNEISEKSEIFDDQFSVERPDGSNFTLKIRSTKLEDSAMYFCASDYPPLGEGGNEQFFGPGTRLTVL.

This clone was detected only once. The rearrangement joins TRBV5-6 to TRBJ2-6; D possibly corresponds to TRBD1 (6 bases). CDR1 and CDR2 (germline): SGHDT, YYEEEE. This CDR3 has 16 residues. Trimming removed 2 bases from V and 1 base from J, with 10 bases in between. The CDR3 sequence is CASSLQGSSGANVLTF. As DNA, the CDR3 is TGTGCCAGCAGCTTACAGGGTTCGTCTGGGGCCAACGTCCTGACTTTC.

V usage is TRBV5-1 and J usage is TRBJ2-3; tentative D call: TRBD1 (5 bases). Trimming left V 4 bases short and J 0 bases short, with 21 bases between. Germline lookup yields CDR1 SGHRS and CDR2 YFSETQ. This CDR3 contains 18 residues. As DNA, the CDR3 is TGCGCCAGCAGCCGACGGCAGTTAAGGGGTCATAGCACAGATACGCAGTATTTT. Its protein product is CASSRRQLRGHSTDTQYF.

The chain is built from TRBV14 and TRBJ2-2; unclear D gene. This CDR3 comprises 14 residues. From germline, CDR1 is SGHDN and CDR2 FVKESK. V lost 2 bases and J lost 7, with 11 bases in between. The CDR3: CASSQYSWGGELFF. The CDR3 region has the DNA TGTGCCAGCAGCCAATATTCCTGGGGCGGGGAGCTGTTTTTT.

The gene calls are TRBV10-3 and TRBJ2-1, with 8 positions matching TRBD2. The germline V gene has CDR1 ENHRY and CDR2 SYGVKD. The CDR3 is made up of 13 amino acids. V lost 8 bases and J lost 8; bases outside the gene matches: 8. The CDR3 DNA reads as TGTGCCATCGAAACCGGGAGGGCCCATGAGCAGTTCTTC. Residues: CAIETGRAHEQFF.

V gene TRBV5-6 combines with J gene TRBJ1-5; no firm D call. The CDR3 sequence is 15 residues long. Germline CDR1 SGHDT, CDR2 YYEEEE. V was cut by 3 bases and J by 4 bases, with 14 bases left in between. The chain's CDR3 is CASSSRETGNQPQHF. The CDR3 nucleotides read TGTGCCAGCAGCTCCCGGGAGACGGGGAATCAGCCCCAGCATTTT.

This chain links TRBV9 with TRBJ2-3; TRBD2 matches at 9 bases. Germline V lookup: CDR1 SGDLS, CDR2 YYNGEE. The V and J ends lost 4 bases and 12 bases, in that order; junction bases with no gene match: 6. The CDR3 covers 12 residues. CDR3 amino acids: CASSLEGLAQYF. CDR3 nucleotide sequence: TGTGCCAGCAGCCTAGAGGGACTAGCTCAGTATTTT.

This clone was seen only a few times. The rearrangement joins TRBV21-1 to TRBJ1-5; TRBD1 is taken as the D call from the table, unchecked against the DNA. TRBV21-1 is a documented pseudogene. This CDR3 comprises 20 residues. The CDR3 DNA is TGTGCCAGCAGCAAAGCAGCGTTCGGGACAGCGAATCATAGCAATCAGCCCCAGCATTTT. It is translated as CASSKAAFGTANHSNQPQHF.

The chain is built from TRBV11-2 and TRBJ2-5; TRBD1 might be the D (6 bases). Between the trimmed V and J ends, which lost 2 bases and 5 bases, there was a span of 15 bases. The CDR3 covers 15 residues. Germline CDR1 and CDR2: SGHAT and FQNNGV. The CDR3 region has the DNA TGTGCCAGCAGCTTAAACTTCGACAGGTCGGAGACCCAGTACTTC. Its protein is CASSLNFDRSETQYF.

This clone occurred a few times. This chain links TRBV4-1 with TRBJ1-6; possible D gene TRBD1, 6 bases. The CDR3 sequence is 15 residues long. CDR1 is MGHRA, CDR2 YSYEKL, per germline. V lost 4 bases to trimming and J lost 5 bases, with 12 bases between them. CDR3 protein: CASSRKEGDNSPLHF. The CDR3 bases are TGCGCCAGCAGCCGCAAGGAGGGGGATAATTCACCCCTCCACTTT.

The rearrangement links TRBV10-3 to TRBJ1-4, with a weak D call TRBD1 (5 bases). The CDR3 has 10 amino acids. Germline V gene sequence: CDR1 ENHRY, CDR2 SYGVKD. The V end lost 6 bases, the J end lost 14 bases, and 10 bases lay between the germline ends. The CDR3 here is CAIRPEGLFF. The CDR3 nucleotides are TGTGCCATCAGACCAGAGGGGCTGTTTTTT.

The V gene is TRBV2, the J gene TRBJ1-2; D might be TRBD1 (5 bases). Trimming left V 3 bases short and J 0 bases short, with 8 bases between. The CDR3 is 14 residues long. Germline V gives CDR1 SNHLY, CDR2 FYNNEI. CDR3 protein: CASSDPGANYGYTF. Written as DNA, the CDR3 is TGTGCCAGCAGTGACCCGGGGGCTAACTATGGCTACACCTTC.

The chain joins TRBV6-5 to TRBJ1-2; 11 positions agree with TRBD1. V lost 6 bases and J lost 6; bases outside the gene matches: 3. Germline loops: CDR1 MNHEY, CDR2 SVGAGI. The CDR3 sequence is 13 residues long. The CDR3 DNA reads TGTGCCAGCAGGGACAGGGGGCCTAATGGCTACACCTTC. This translates into CASRDRGPNGYTF.